The clone carrying this T cell receptor beta chain was found a few times. Its matching antigen is unknown. Time point specified: persistent/refractory GD, antithyroid drugs over 5 years with positive TRAb. Scientists built the TCR library using RNA that was extracted from PBMCs. Patient provenance is recorded as an endocrinology department in Xi'an, China. The data were obtained in a study of regulatory T cells in long-lasting Graves disease. Study-level points and caveats: It was in persistent disease that TRBV28, TRBJ1-2 and TRBJ2-5 were favored. Persistent Graves' disease cases displayed lower TCR diversity than newly diagnosed ones.

The V gene's germline CDR1 is DFQATT and CDR2 SNEGSKA (reference sequence). The V and J ends lost 3 bases and 3 bases respectively, with 6 bases between them. The CDR3 runs to 12 residues. According to the study, TCR beta libraries were built with iRepertoire HTBI primers and CDR3-region Arm-PCR. Per the authors' pipeline: Identification yielded some 60 TRBV and some 15 TRBJ segments across samples. A single record per CDR3 protein comes from TCRdb applying MiXCR to the multiplex PCR reads. These V and J calls are TCRdb output, not the study's own analysis. The sample has roughly 700,000 distinct CDR3 sequences; about 32% are singletons.

The chain uses TRBV20-1 and TRBJ1-5; D ambiguous. Sequences were derived from peripheral blood mononuclear cells (PBMCs), sampled when the disease was refractory, from a patient treated with antithyroid drugs. This TCR came from a female donor with Graves disease. Written as DNA, the CDR3 is TGCAGTGCTAGTCGAGTCAATCAGCCCCAGCATTTT. Translation gives CSASRVNQPQHF.